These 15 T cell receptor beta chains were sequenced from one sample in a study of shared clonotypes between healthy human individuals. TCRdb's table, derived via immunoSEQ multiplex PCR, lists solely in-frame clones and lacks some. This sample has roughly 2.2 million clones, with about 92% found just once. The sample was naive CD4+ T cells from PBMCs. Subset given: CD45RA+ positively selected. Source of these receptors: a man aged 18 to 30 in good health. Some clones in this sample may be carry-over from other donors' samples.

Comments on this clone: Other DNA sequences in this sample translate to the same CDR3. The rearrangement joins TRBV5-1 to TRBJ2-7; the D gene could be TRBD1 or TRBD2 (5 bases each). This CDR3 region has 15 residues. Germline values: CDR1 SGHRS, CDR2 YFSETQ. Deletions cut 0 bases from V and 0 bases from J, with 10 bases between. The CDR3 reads CASSLAAGTSYEQYF. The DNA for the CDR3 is TGCGCCAGCAGCTTGGCTGCAGGGACCTCCTACGAGCAGTACTTC.

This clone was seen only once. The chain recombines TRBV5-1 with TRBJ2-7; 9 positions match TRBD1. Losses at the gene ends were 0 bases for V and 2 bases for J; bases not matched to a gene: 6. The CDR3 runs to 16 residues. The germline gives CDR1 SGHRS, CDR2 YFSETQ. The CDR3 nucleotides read TGCGCCAGCAGCTTGGAGACCTGGACAGGGGCCTACGAGCAGTACTTC. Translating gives CASSLETWTGAYEQYF.

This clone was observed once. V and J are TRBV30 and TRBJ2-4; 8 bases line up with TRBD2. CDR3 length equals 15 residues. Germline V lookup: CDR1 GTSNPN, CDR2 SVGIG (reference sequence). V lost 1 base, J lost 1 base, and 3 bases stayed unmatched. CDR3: CAWSALADAKNIQYF. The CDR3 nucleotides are TGTGCCTGGAGTGCACTAGCGGACGCCAAAAACATTCAGTACTTC.

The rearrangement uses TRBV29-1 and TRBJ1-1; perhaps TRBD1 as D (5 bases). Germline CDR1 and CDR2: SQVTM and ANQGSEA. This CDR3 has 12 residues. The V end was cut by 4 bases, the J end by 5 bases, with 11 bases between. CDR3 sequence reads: CSVAGWRTEAFF. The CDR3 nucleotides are TGCAGCGTTGCAGGGTGGAGGACTGAAGCTTTCTTT.

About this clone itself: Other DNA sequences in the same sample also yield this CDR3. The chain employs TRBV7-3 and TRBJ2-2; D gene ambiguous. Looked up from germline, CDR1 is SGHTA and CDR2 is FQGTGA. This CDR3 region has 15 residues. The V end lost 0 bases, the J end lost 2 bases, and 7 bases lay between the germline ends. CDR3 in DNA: TGTGCCAGCAGCTTAACCGGCTCAAACACCGGGGAGCTGTTTTTT. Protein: CASSLTGSNTGELFF.

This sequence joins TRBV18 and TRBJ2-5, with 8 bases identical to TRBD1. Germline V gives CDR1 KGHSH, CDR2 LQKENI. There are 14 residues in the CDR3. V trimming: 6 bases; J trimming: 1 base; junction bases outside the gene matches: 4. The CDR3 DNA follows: TGTGCCAGCTCCCTCGACAGGGGCCAAGAGACCCAGTACTTC. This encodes CASSLDRGQETQYF.

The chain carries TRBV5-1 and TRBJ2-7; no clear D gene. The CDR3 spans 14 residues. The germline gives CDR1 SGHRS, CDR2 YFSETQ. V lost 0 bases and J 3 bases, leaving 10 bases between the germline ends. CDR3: CASSLDLKHYEQYF. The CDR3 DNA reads TGCGCCAGCAGCTTGGATTTGAAACACTACGAGCAGTACTTC.

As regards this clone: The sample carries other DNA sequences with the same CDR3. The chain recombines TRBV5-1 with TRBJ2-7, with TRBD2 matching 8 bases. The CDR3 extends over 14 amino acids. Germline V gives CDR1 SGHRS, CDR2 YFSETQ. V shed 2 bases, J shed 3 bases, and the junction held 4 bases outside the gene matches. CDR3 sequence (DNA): TGCGCCAGCAGCTTAGAGGGACTAGTCTACGAGCAGTACTTC. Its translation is CASSLEGLVYEQYF.

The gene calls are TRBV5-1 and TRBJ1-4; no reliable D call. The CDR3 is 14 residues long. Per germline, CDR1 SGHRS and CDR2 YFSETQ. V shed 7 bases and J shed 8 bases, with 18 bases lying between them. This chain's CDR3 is CASHPSSPGEKLFF. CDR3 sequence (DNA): TGCGCCAGCCACCCCAGCTCTCCAGGAGAAAAACTGTTTTTT. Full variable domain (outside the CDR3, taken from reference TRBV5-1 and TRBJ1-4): KAGVTQTPRYLIKTRGQQVTLSCSPISGHRSVSWYQQTPGQGLQFLFEYFSETQRNKGNFPGRFSGRQFSNSRSEMNVSTLELGDSALYLCASHPSSPGEKLFFGSGTQLSVL.

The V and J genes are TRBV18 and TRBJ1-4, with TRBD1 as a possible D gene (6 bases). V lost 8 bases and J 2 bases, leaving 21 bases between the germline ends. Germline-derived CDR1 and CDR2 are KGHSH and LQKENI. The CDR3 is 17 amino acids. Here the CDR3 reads CASRLLAGAGTNEKLFF. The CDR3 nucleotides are TGTGCCAGCCGCCTGCTGGCAGGGGCAGGGACTAATGAAAAACTGTTTTTT.

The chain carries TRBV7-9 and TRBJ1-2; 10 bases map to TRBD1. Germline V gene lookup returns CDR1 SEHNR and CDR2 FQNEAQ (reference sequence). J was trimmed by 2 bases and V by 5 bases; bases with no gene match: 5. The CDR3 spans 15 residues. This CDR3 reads CASSMGQGQNYGYTF. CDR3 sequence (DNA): TGTGCCAGCAGCATGGGACAGGGGCAAAACTATGGCTACACCTTC.

The CDR3 protein is CASNRGEEQPQHF. CDR3 coding DNA: TGCGCCAGCAACAGGGGCGAAGAACAGCCCCAGCATTTT. The J gene is TRBJ1-5, the V gene TRBV10-2; 7 bases match TRBD1. The CDR3 is 13 amino acids. Germline V gene lookup returns CDR1 WSHSY and CDR2 SAAADI. The J segment lost 7 bases and the V segment lost 7 bases, leaving 7 bases of the junction unmatched.

The CDR3 here is CASSFVPGFNSGNTIYF. The CDR3 DNA is TGTGCCAGCAGTTTCGTACCGGGTTTCAACTCTGGAAACACCATATATTTT. The chain couples TRBV28 to TRBJ1-3; no clear D gene. This CDR3 spans 17 amino acids. Germline V gene lookup returns CDR1 MDHEN and CDR2 SYDVKM. V gave up 3 bases and J gave up 0 bases, with 15 bases separating them.

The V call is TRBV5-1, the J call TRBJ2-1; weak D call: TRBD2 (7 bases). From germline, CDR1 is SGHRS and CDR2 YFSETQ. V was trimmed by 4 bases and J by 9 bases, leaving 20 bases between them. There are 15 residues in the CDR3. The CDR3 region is CASSGEGGIGGEQFF. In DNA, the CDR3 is TGCGCCAGCAGCGGGGAGGGAGGGATAGGGGGTGAGCAGTTCTTC.

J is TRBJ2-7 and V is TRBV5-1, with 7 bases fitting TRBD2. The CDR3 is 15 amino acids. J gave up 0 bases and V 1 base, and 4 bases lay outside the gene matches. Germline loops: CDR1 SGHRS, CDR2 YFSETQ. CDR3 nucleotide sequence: TGCGCCAGCAGCTTGATATCTAGCGGCTCCTACGAGCAGTACTTC. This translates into CASSLISSGSYEQYF.